One and the same sample provided the 24 T cell receptor beta chains below, sequenced in a study of blood T cell repertoires in COVID-19 (dated by TCRdb to 2020 to 2022). The library was generated by the immunoSEQ multiplex PCR assay. TCRdb provides this immuneACCESS table in a form limited to in-frame rearrangements. Some clones are lacking; in checked studies, under half of them reflect an unresolved V gene, and why the rest are absent is not known. The sample table records some 200,000 clones; roughly 84% of these occur just once. The leading ten clones occupy roughly 14% of the sample. Sequencing was performed on peripheral blood. The source of these receptors is a woman aged 70-85 years with COVID-19, enrolled during active disease.

This chain uses TRBV2 with TRBJ1-5, with D possibly being TRBD1 (6 bases). This CDR3 comprises 14 residues. Germline V CDR1 and CDR2: SNHLY, FYNNEI. The V end lost 6 bases, the J end lost 5 bases, and 14 bases lay between the germline ends. CDR3: CASSVYGTHQPQHF. The CDR3 DNA reads TGTGCCAGCAGCGTTTACGGGACACATCAGCCCCAGCATTTT.

This clone is a singleton in its sample. This chain joins TRBV2 and TRBJ2-7; D unresolved. The CDR3 covers 13 residues. The germline gives CDR1 SNHLY, CDR2 FYNNEI. Trimming left V 4 bases short and J 0 bases short, with 7 bases between. CDR3 DNA sequence: TGTGCCAGCAGTGTAGAACTCTCCTACGAGCAGTACTTC. It codes for CASSVELSYEQYF.

The V and J genes are TRBV4-1 and TRBJ2-6; 7 nucleotides align to TRBD1. The CDR3 totals 15 residues. Germline loops: CDR1 MGHRA, CDR2 YSYEKL. Unmatched junction bases numbered 4, after V lost 4 bases and J lost 4 bases. CDR3 nucleotide sequence: TGCGCCAGCAGCCCGACAGGGTCCGGGGCCAACGTCCTGACTTTC. Amino acid sequence: CASSPTGSGANVLTF.

This CDR3 is CASSSGTPYEQYV. In DNA form, the CDR3 reads TGTGCCAGCAGTTCCGGGACTCCCTACGAGCAGTACGTC. The rearrangement uses TRBV12-3 or TRBV12-4 and TRBJ2-7; TRBD2 might be the D (6 bases). The CDR3 extends over 13 amino acids. Trimming left V 4 bases short and J 2 bases short, with 9 bases between.

This chain joins TRBV30 and TRBJ2-1; the match to TRBD1 covers 7 bases. V lost 2 bases, J lost 7 bases, and 11 bases stayed unmatched. This CDR3 has 15 residues. The germline CDR1 and CDR2 sequences are GTSNPN and SVGIG (reference sequence). The CDR3 is CAWSRRTGRWNEQFF. The CDR3, as DNA: TGTGCCTGGAGTAGACGGACAGGCCGGTGGAATGAGCAGTTCTTC.

CDR3 in amino acids: CASYGGSANEKLFF. CDR3 coding DNA: TGTGCCAGCTATGGGGGGAGTGCTAATGAAAAACTGTTTTTT. V gene TRBV2 combines with J gene TRBJ1-4; D may be TRBD1 (5 bases). The CDR3 contains 14 residues. The germline V gene encodes CDR1 SNHLY and CDR2 FYNNEI. V was pared by 8 bases and J by 3 bases, with 13 bases between.

The genes are TRBV2 and TRBJ1-1; possibly TRBD1 for D (6 bases). V shed 6 bases and J shed 9 bases, with 14 bases lying between them. Germline lookup yields CDR1 SNHLY and CDR2 FYNNEI. The CDR3 consists of 12 residues. CDR3 sequence (DNA): TGTGCCAGCAGCCCACAGGGTGTCAAAGCTTTCTTT. This sequence encodes CASSPQGVKAFF.

The J gene is TRBJ1-3, the V gene TRBV28; D is ambiguous. The germline V gene encodes CDR1 MDHEN and CDR2 SYDVKM. V was clipped by 8 bases and J by 7 bases, with 18 bases between them. The CDR3 length is 14 residues. As DNA, the CDR3 is TGTGCCAGCGGCGAGACCGGTAGGGAGAACACCATATATTTT. It is translated as CASGETGRENTIYF.

The CDR3 nucleotides are TGTGCCAGCAGTAAGCAGGGCAGGGATGGCTACACCTTC. It is translated as CASSKQGRDGYTF. The V call is TRBV28, the J call TRBJ1-2; tentatively, D is TRBD1 (5 bases). CDR3 length equals 13 residues. V lost 5 bases and J 6 bases, leaving 13 bases between the germline ends. Germline-derived CDR1 and CDR2 are MDHEN and SYDVKM.

The chain has TRBV5-6 and TRBJ2-7, with 7 bases matching TRBD1. This CDR3 contains 15 residues. Germline CDR1 reads SGHDT; CDR2 reads YYEEEE. Trimming removed 4 bases from V and 1 base from J; junction bases left unmatched: 8. CDR3 sequence (DNA): TGTGCCAGCAGCAACGACAGGGTTAATTCCTACGAGCAGTACTTC. It yields the protein CASSNDRVNSYEQYF.

The sample holds one count of this clone. V gene TRBV30 combines with J gene TRBJ1-2, with 8 nucleotides matching TRBD1. The CDR3 extends over 13 amino acids. The V segment lost 3 bases and the J segment 8 bases; nucleotides outside the gene matches: 8. Germline lookup yields CDR1 GTSNPN and CDR2 SVGIG (reference sequence). CDR3 region: CAWSPRQGTGYTF. Here the CDR3 DNA reads TGTGCCTGGAGCCCTCGACAGGGGACCGGCTACACCTTC.

J is TRBJ1-4 and V is TRBV2; 9 positions agree with TRBD1. The CDR3 is 13 residues long. Germline CDR1 reads SNHLY; CDR2 reads FYNNEI. J was trimmed by 10 bases and V by 5 bases; bases with no gene match: 5. CDR3 coding DNA: TGTGCCAGCAGTCGGGACAGGGAAGGAAAACTGTTTTTT. This gives the protein CASSRDREGKLFF.

The CDR3 DNA reads as TGTGCCAGCAGCCAAGGGTGGGGGCAGTACCAGTTCTTC. It is translated as CASSQGWGQYQFF. This rearrangement joins TRBV3-1 (or the pseudogene TRBV3-2) to TRBJ2-1; weak D call: TRBD1 (6 bases). The germline V gene has CDR1 LGHDT and CDR2 YNNKEL (reference sequence). Trimming took off 1 base at V and 13 bases at J, with 14 bases between the two ends. CDR3 length: 13 amino acids.

The V call is TRBV27, the J call TRBJ2-7; the D is unclear. Trimming stripped 2 bases from V and 13 bases from J, with 12 bases between. Germline V gives CDR1 MNHEY, CDR2 SMNVEV (reference sequence). The CDR3 runs 11 residues. The CDR3 protein is CASSLPPRVYF. The CDR3 DNA reads TGTGCCAGCAGTTTACCCCCCCGGGTTTACTTC.

DNA of the CDR3: TGTGCCAGCCATTTCGGGGTGCGGACGGACTATGGCTACACCTTC. Its protein is CASHFGVRTDYGYTF. The chain links TRBV28 to TRBJ1-2; no firm D call. The CDR3 length is 15 residues. Germline CDR1 MDHEN, CDR2 SYDVKM. The V gene lost 8 bases and the J gene lost 3 bases, with 19 bases spanning the gap.

The genes are TRBV7-8 and TRBJ1-5; a possible D gene is TRBD1 (6 bases). CDR1 and CDR2 (germline): SGHVS, FQNEAQ. This CDR3 contains 13 residues. Deletions cut 5 bases from V and 7 bases from J, with 12 bases between. In DNA form, the CDR3 reads TGTGCCAGCAGCCAAGAGGGGGTACAGCCCCAGCATTTT. Translation gives CASSQEGVQPQHF.

This clone was recorded once. The chain links TRBV11-3 to TRBJ2-7, with 7 bases lining up with TRBD2. Germline V gene sequence: CDR1 SGHNT, CDR2 YENEEA. The CDR3 is 15 amino acids. Trimming took 3 bases from V and 3 from J; bases not matched to a gene: 8. The CDR3, as DNA: TGTGCCAGCAGCTTCGGGGCGGGAGACGTCTACGAGCAGTACTTC. Translated, it gives CASSFGAGDVYEQYF.

The chain carries TRBV6-1 and TRBJ2-6; TRBD1 matches at 7 bases. CDR1 is MNHNS, CDR2 SASEGT, per germline. V shed 2 bases and J 1 base; nucleotides not matched to a gene: 2. The CDR3 is 16 amino acids. CDR3 DNA: TGTGCCAGCAGTGAAAAGGGGGCTTCTGGGGCCAACGTCCTGACTTTC. Translated: CASSEKGASGANVLTF.

The rearrangement uses TRBV10-3 and TRBJ2-3; 10 bases match TRBD1. Looked up from germline, CDR1 is ENHRY and CDR2 is SYGVKD. CDR3 size: 15 residues. Unmatched junction bases numbered 9, after V lost 10 bases and J lost 2 bases. The CDR3 coding sequence is TGTGCCACAGATCCGGGACAGGGGTTCACAGATACGCAGTATTTT. It yields the protein CATDPGQGFTDTQYF.

This clone showed up just once. The gene calls are TRBV6-5 and TRBJ1-5, with D uncertain. CDR3 length equals 14 residues. Germline CDR1 MNHEY, CDR2 SVGAGI. The germline V and J ends were trimmed by 8 bases and 1 base, with 12 bases remaining between them. CDR3 protein: CASGEPFSNQPQHF. In nucleotides, the CDR3 is TGTGCCAGCGGAGAACCCTTCAGCAATCAGCCCCAGCATTTT.

By share of the sample, this clone is medium-sized. J is TRBJ2-6 and V is TRBV30, with TRBD2 matching 7 bases. The CDR3 spans 16 residues. The germline V gene encodes CDR1 GTSNPN and CDR2 SVGIG (reference sequence). V trimming: 3 bases; J trimming: 1 base; junction bases outside the gene matches: 6. CDR3 protein: CAWRGGIFSGANVLTF. CDR3 coding DNA: TGTGCCTGGAGGGGGGGGATTTTTTCTGGGGCCAACGTCCTGACTTTC. Looking up the rest from reference TRBV30 and TRBJ2-6 gives the full variable domain: SQTIHQWPATLVQPVGSPLSLECTVEGTSNPNLYWYRQAAGRGLQLLFYSVGIGQISSEVPQNLSASRPQDRQFILSSKKLLLSDSGFYLCAWRGGIFSGANVLTFGAGSRLTVL.

The chain couples TRBV12-3 or TRBV12-4 to TRBJ1-3, with D possibly being TRBD1 (5 bases). V shed 6 bases and J shed 2 bases, with 8 bases lying between them. The CDR3 totals 13 residues. CDR3 region: CASSSTAGNTIYF. The DNA for the CDR3 is TGTGCCAGCAGCTCGACAGCTGGAAACACCATATATTTT.

The genes are TRBV11-3 and TRBJ2-2; 8 positions match TRBD2. Losses at the gene ends were 10 bases for V and 2 bases for J; bases not matched to a gene: 6. This CDR3 spans 14 amino acids. Germline V gene data show CDR1 as SGHNT and CDR2 as YENEEA. CDR3 DNA: TGTGCCAACGGACGGGGGGGTAACACCGGGGAGCTGTTTTTT. Protein product: CANGRGGNTGELFF. The full variable domain, its missing parts supplied by reference TRBV11-3 and TRBJ2-2, is EAGVVQSPRYKIIEKKQPVAFWCNPISGHNTLYWYLQNLGQGPELLIRYENEEAVDDSQLPKDRFSAERLKGVDSTLKIQPAELGDSAVYLCANGRGGNTGELFFGEGSRLTVL.

This clone was observed a handful of times. This sequence joins TRBV3-1 (or the pseudogene TRBV3-2) and TRBJ1-1, with D unclear. Per germline, CDR1 LGHDT and CDR2 YNNKEL (reference sequence). Trimming left V 3 bases short and J 5 bases short, with 13 bases between. The CDR3 is 14 residues long. CDR3 in amino acids: CASSQPGRSTEAFF. In DNA form, the CDR3 reads TGTGCCAGCAGCCAGCCGGGTCGGAGTACTGAAGCTTTCTTT.